This T cell receptor beta chain was recovered during a study of cytotoxic CD8 clonotypes in ibrutinib-treated CLL. Study as a whole: Results showed approximately 25 partial and 2 complete responses; following median approximately 73 months, roughly 15 remained remitted, approximately 12 advanced. There were, on average, about 240,000 productive templates and over 80,000 productive rearrangements per sample. Study-level points and caveats: Elevated clonality accompanied ibrutinib response, with a return toward baseline values at progression.

In germline, CDR1 is LNHDA, CDR2 SQIVND (reference sequence). Trimming removed 6 bases from V and 4 bases from J; junction bases left unmatched: 4. The CDR3 sequence is 14 residues long. Only in-frame clones appear in the TCRdb table, and some are missing; sequencing was by immunoSEQ multiplex PCR. In the table there are over 40,000 clones, approximately 87% of which are singletons. Points on this clone: What it recognizes is unknown.

Specimen: PBMCs, collected after 24 months of ibrutinib treatment. This TCR derives from a human donor with chronic lymphocytic leukemia. The chain carries TRBV19 and TRBJ2-1; 9 nucleotides match TRBD2. The chain's CDR3 is CASSPLAGYNEQFF. CDR3 nucleotide sequence: TGTGCCAGTAGCCCACTAGCGGGTTACAATGAGCAGTTCTTC.